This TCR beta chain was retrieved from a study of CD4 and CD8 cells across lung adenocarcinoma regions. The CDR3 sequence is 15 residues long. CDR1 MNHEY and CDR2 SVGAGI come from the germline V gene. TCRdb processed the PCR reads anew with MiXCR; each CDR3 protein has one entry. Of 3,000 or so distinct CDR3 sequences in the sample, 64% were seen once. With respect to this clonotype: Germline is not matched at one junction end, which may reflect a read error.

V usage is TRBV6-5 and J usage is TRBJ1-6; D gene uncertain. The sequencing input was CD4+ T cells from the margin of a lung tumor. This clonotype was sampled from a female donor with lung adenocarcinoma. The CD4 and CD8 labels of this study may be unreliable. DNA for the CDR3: TGTGCCAGCAGTTACCAAGACGGGTTGGTGGCACCCCTCCCCTTT. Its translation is CASSYQDGLVAPLPF.